The rows below give T cell receptor beta chains drawn from one sample of a study of tumor-infiltrating lymphocytes in primary liver carcinoma. TCRdb used MiXCR to reprocess the multiplex PCR reads, holding one entry per CDR3 protein. This table holds 100,000 or so distinct CDR3 sequences, approximately 80% found once. Sequences were obtained from liver tumor tissue from sampling region 3. The receptors derive from a man aged 40-50 years with primary liver carcinoma and hepatitis B virus infection. Both conserved end residues are trimmed from each CDR3. The order of the fields is CDR3 protein, V gene, J gene.

CDR3 protein: ASSERVGNQLLH
V gene: TRBV6-1
J gene: TRBJ1-5

CDR3 protein: ASSPQGPTLSQPHH
V gene: TRBV6-1
J gene: TRBJ1-5

CDR3 protein: SVEGPGHLQETQY
V gene: TRBV29-1
J gene: TRBJ2-5

CDR3 protein: ASSFRGTRSEIQY
V gene: TRBV28
J gene: TRBJ2-5

CDR3 protein: VSSYLARTTGHEQY
V gene: TRBV6-7
J gene: TRBJ2-7

CDR3 protein: SVSGTGAPDTQY
V gene: TRBV29-1
J gene: TRBJ2-3

CDR3 protein: ASSLRLAALTDTQY
V gene: TRBV7-2
J gene: TRBJ2-3

CDR3 protein: ARSPLGRDTVAF
V gene: TRBV7-9
J gene: TRBJ1-1

CDR3 protein: SEGDRTYQDTQY
V gene: TRBV29-1
J gene: TRBJ2-5

CDR3 protein: VSSSTADPEPHGYT
V gene: TRBV28
J gene: TRBJ1-2

CDR3 protein: SVEDWTRGKSWEQS
V gene: TRBV29-1
J gene: TRBJ2-1

CDR3 protein: ASSLRLDTETF
V gene: TRBV9
J gene: TRBJ1-1

CDR3 protein: ACSLGLAGAGPQETQY
V gene: TRBV5-4
J gene: TRBJ2-5

CDR3 protein: AVRGLTGANVLS
V gene: TRBV28
J gene: TRBJ2-6

CDR3 protein: VSSLQVGGYT
V gene: TRBV12-3/TRBV12-4
J gene: TRBJ1-2

CDR3 protein: ASSSGQSHSSYEQY
V gene: TRBV6-2/TRBV6-3
J gene: TRBJ2-7

CDR3 protein: TSSVKWEPEQY
V gene: TRBV12-3/TRBV12-4
J gene: TRBJ2-7

CDR3 protein: TSSYQGGSTEAF
V gene: TRBV6-2/TRBV6-3
J gene: TRBJ1-1

CDR3 protein: ASSFQGSPDNEQF
V gene: TRBV11-1
J gene: TRBJ2-1

CDR3 protein: SGGGSGSYNEQF
V gene: TRBV29-1
J gene: TRBJ2-1

CDR3 protein: ASSQDPYSEYNKQS
V gene: TRBV4-3
J gene: TRBJ2-1

CDR3 protein: SVRSGGTYGYT
V gene: TRBV29-1
J gene: TRBJ1-2

CDR3 protein: ASVGTGSYEQY
V gene: TRBV12-5
J gene: TRBJ2-7

CDR3 protein: ASSLTNISTDTQY
V gene: TRBV4-2
J gene: TRBJ2-3

CDR3 protein: ASNLTSGSNEQF
V gene: TRBV11-2
J gene: TRBJ2-1

CDR3 protein: AGQGSGAQPQR
V gene: TRBV12-3/TRBV12-4
J gene: TRBJ1-5

CDR3 protein: ASGYSTRMSNQPQH
V gene: TRBV6-6
J gene: TRBJ1-5

CDR3 protein: VSSVGASGQESQY
V gene: TRBV11-2
J gene: TRBJ2-5

CDR3 protein: AGSSGTAATNEQF
V gene: TRBV19
J gene: TRBJ2-1

CDR3 protein: ASRDIYSNQPQH
V gene: TRBV2
J gene: TRBJ1-5

CDR3 protein: ASSQDPTWPYNEHF
V gene: TRBV4-1
J gene: TRBJ2-1

CDR3 protein: ASRRRGTGDLF
V gene: TRBV12-3/TRBV12-4
J gene: TRBJ2-2

CDR3 protein: ASSQDQGDHEQY
V gene: TRBV4-2
J gene: TRBJ2-7

CDR3 protein: ANRLGLAGRQF
V gene: TRBV6-2/TRBV6-3
J gene: TRBJ2-1

CDR3 protein: ASYVVGYEQF
V gene: TRBV7-9
J gene: TRBJ2-1

CDR3 protein: ASSMGGYRGISPPGANVLT
V gene: TRBV11-2
J gene: TRBJ2-6

CDR3 protein: ASSFGQVGYEQY
V gene: TRBV12-3/TRBV12-4
J gene: TRBJ2-7

CDR3 protein: ASRVSSGRTYTQY
V gene: TRBV4-1
J gene: TRBJ2-3

CDR3 protein: ASSPLLEGGETQY
V gene: TRBV6-2/TRBV6-3
J gene: TRBJ2-5

CDR3 protein: SFLIGENGYT
V gene: TRBV29-1
J gene: TRBJ1-2

CDR3 protein: ASTKGEGTMHKQY
V gene: TRBV28
J gene: TRBJ2-7

CDR3 protein: ASTTLVVASNIQY
V gene: TRBV11-2
J gene: TRBJ2-4

CDR3 protein: VSSLSTITQY
V gene: TRBV5-4
J gene: TRBJ2-3

CDR3 protein: VSSVGLNSEQF
V gene: TRBV11-1
J gene: TRBJ2-1

CDR3 protein: VSSLTGGMQPQH
V gene: TRBV28
J gene: TRBJ1-5